Presented here are 32 T cell receptor beta chains from one specimen sequenced in a study of blood T cell repertoires in COVID-19. Data came from immunoSEQ multiplex PCR; TCRdb stores just in-frame clones and leaves some out. The top ten clones hold roughly 9.5% of a sample with under 200,000 clones, over 70% of them seen once. Sequenced sample: peripheral blood. The receptors were sampled from a woman aged 80 or over with active or convalescent COVID-19.

This chain joins TRBV10-2 and TRBJ2-3, with 8 bases that match TRBD1. The CDR3 consists of 16 residues. CDR1 and CDR2 from the germline V gene are WSHSY and SAAADI. J lost 1 base, V lost 0 bases, and 3 bases had no gene match. The CDR3 nucleotides are TGCGCCAGCAGTGAGTCGGGACAGGACGGCACAGATACGCAGTATTTT. This sequence encodes CASSESGQDGTDTQYF.

V is TRBV18 and J is TRBJ1-1, with 10 bases that match TRBD1. This CDR3 has 16 residues. V lost 4 bases, J lost 0 bases, and 5 bases stayed unmatched. From germline, CDR1 is KGHSH and CDR2 LQKENI. This CDR3 reads CASSRGTGVMNTEAFF. The CDR3 DNA sequence: TGTGCCAGCTCACGTGGGACAGGGGTTATGAACACTGAAGCTTTCTTT.

The chain is built from TRBV29-1 and TRBJ1-3, with D possibly TRBD1 on 6 matching bases. Looked up from germline, CDR1 is SQVTM and CDR2 is ANQGSEA. The CDR3 sequence is 14 residues long. V lost 4 bases to trimming and J lost 0 bases, with 10 bases between them. CDR3 protein: CSVGAGASGNTIYF. CDR3 DNA sequence: TGCAGCGTTGGGGCGGGGGCCTCTGGAAACACCATATATTTT.

J is TRBJ2-5 and V is TRBV27, with 7 bases identical to TRBD2. V was pared by 5 bases and J by 5 bases, with 14 bases of the junction left unmatched. Germline V gene data show CDR1 as MNHEY and CDR2 as SMNVEV (reference sequence). CDR3 length equals 16 residues. DNA of the CDR3: TGTGCCAGCAGTCAAGCTGGCGGGGGACCCGAGGAGACCCAGTACTTC. Protein product: CASSQAGGGPEETQYF.

This rearrangement joins TRBV2 to TRBJ1-5; D ambiguous. Trimming shortened V by 4 bases and J by 7 bases, and 14 bases separated the two germline ends. CDR1 is SNHLY, CDR2 FYNNEI, per germline. The CDR3 contains 14 residues. CDR3 nucleotide sequence: TGTGCCAGCAGTGTGGAGGGCGGTCAACAGCCCCAGCATTTT. Translation: CASSVEGGQQPQHF.

CDR3 DNA: TGTGCCAGCAGTGAATGGGCAGGGTCTAGTAGGAATGAGCAGTTCTTC. It specifies CASSEWAGSSRNEQFF. This chain joins TRBV2 and TRBJ2-1, with TRBD1 as a possible D gene (5 bases). Trimming stripped 2 bases from V and 7 bases from J, with 18 bases between. Germline V lookup: CDR1 SNHLY, CDR2 FYNNEI. This CDR3 has 16 amino acids.

V usage is TRBV11-3 and J usage is TRBJ1-1; D gene unclear. V lost 3 bases, J lost 3 bases, and 5 bases lay in between. The length of the CDR3 is 12 residues. Germline assignment: CDR1 SGHNT and CDR2 YENEEA. DNA for the CDR3: TGTGCCAGCAGCTTCTCCCACACTGAAGCTTTCTTT. Its translation is CASSFSHTEAFF. Together with reference TRBV11-3 and TRBJ1-1, the CDR3 gives the full variable domain: EAGVVQSPRYKIIEKKQPVAFWCNPISGHNTLYWYLQNLGQGPELLIRYENEEAVDDSQLPKDRFSAERLKGVDSTLKIQPAELGDSAVYLCASSFSHTEAFFGQGTRLTVV.

This chain links TRBV27 with TRBJ1-3; 9 bases agree with TRBD1. The CDR3 has 15 residues. The trim removed 5 bases at V and 6 bases at J, leaving 8 bases unmatched. Germline CDR1 MNHEY, CDR2 SMNVEV (reference sequence). The CDR3 loop is CASSSSGQGENTIYF. The CDR3 DNA reads TGTGCCAGCAGTAGCTCGGGACAGGGCGAAAACACCATATATTTT.

This sequence joins TRBV5-1 and TRBJ2-7; 10 bases are shared with TRBD2. With 0 bases clipped from V and 3 bases from J, the junction kept 9 bases outside the gene matches. The CDR3 is made up of 17 amino acids. CDR1 and CDR2 from the germline V gene are SGHRS and YFSETQ. The CDR3 sequence: CASSLDYTSGDVYEQYF. CDR3 DNA: TGCGCCAGCAGCTTGGATTATACTAGCGGGGACGTCTACGAGCAGTACTTC.

The chain employs TRBV2 and TRBJ2-3, with a tentative D call TRBD2 (6 bases). Germline lookup yields CDR1 SNHLY and CDR2 FYNNEI. The CDR3 is 14 amino acids. With 4 bases removed from V and 11 bases from J, the gap between germline ends came to 19 bases. In DNA form, the CDR3 reads TGTGCCAGCAGTGCGGCTAGCGCGGTTGGTGAGCAGTATTTT. Encoded protein: CASSAASAVGEQYF.

CDR3 residues: CASSIRTSGGENHNEQFF. As DNA, the CDR3 is TGTGCCAGTAGTATTCGGACTAGCGGGGGGGAGAACCACAATGAGCAGTTCTTC. The V and J genes are TRBV19 and TRBJ2-1, with 15 bases lining up with TRBD2. The CDR3 spans 18 residues. Germline lookup yields CDR1 LNHDA and CDR2 SQIVND (reference sequence). V dropped 3 bases and J dropped 5; count of bases not matched to a gene: 8.

The chain recombines TRBV27 with TRBJ2-3; D perhaps matches TRBD2 (6 bases). The CDR3 is 14 residues long. V lost 4 bases to trimming and J lost 5 bases, with 13 bases between them. Germline values: CDR1 MNHEY, CDR2 SMNVEV (reference sequence). Written as DNA, the CDR3 is TGTGCCAGCAGTTATGGGCGGGGTGGAGATACGCAGTATTTT. This translates into CASSYGRGGDTQYF.

The chain uses TRBV3-1 (or the pseudogene TRBV3-2) and TRBJ2-5; D is possibly TRBD1 (5 bases). V lost 2 bases, J lost 7 bases, and 11 bases lay in between. This CDR3 comprises 13 residues. Germline CDR1 reads LGHDT; CDR2 reads YNNKEL (reference sequence). The CDR3 here is CASSQLRAGTQYF. CDR3 coding DNA: TGTGCCAGCAGCCAACTCAGGGCAGGGACCCAGTACTTC.

CDR3 in amino acids: CASSVEQGNYGYTF. The CDR3 DNA follows: TGTGCCAGCAGTGTAGAGCAGGGGAACTATGGCTACACCTTC. V and J are TRBV2 and TRBJ1-2, with D possibly being TRBD1 (6 bases). The CDR3 loop spans 14 amino acids. The germline CDR1 and CDR2 sequences are SNHLY and FYNNEI. Between the trimmed V and J ends, which lost 4 bases and 2 bases, there was a span of 11 bases.

The CDR3 region has the DNA TGTGCCAGCAGTTTATTAGCCAGGGGGAACCAAGAGACCCAGTACTTC. Translated, it gives CASSLLARGNQETQYF. This chain uses TRBV27 with TRBJ2-5; 7 nucleotides match TRBD1. The CDR3 covers 16 residues. From germline, CDR1 is MNHEY and CDR2 SMNVEV (reference sequence). The V gene end was trimmed by 1 base and the J gene end by 0 bases; junction bases not matched to a gene: 5.

J is TRBJ1-1 and V is TRBV10-3, with 9 nucleotides matching TRBD1. The CDR3 runs 15 residues. The V gene's germline CDR1 is ENHRY and CDR2 SYGVKD. With V trimmed by 2 bases and J by 0 bases, 1 base remained unmatched. CDR3 DNA sequence: TGTGCCATCAGTGAGGGGACAGGGATGAACACTGAAGCTTTCTTT. Residues: CAISEGTGMNTEAFF.

The rearrangement links TRBV2 to TRBJ1-2, with D tentatively TRBD1 (5 bases). This CDR3 region has 12 residues. Germline V lookup: CDR1 SNHLY, CDR2 FYNNEI. Trimming removed 10 bases from V and 0 bases from J, with 9 bases in between. Written as DNA, the CDR3 is TGTGCCACTATGACAGCTAACTATGGCTACACCTTC. Translation: CATMTANYGYTF.

The V gene is TRBV19, the J gene TRBJ1-5; 7 nucleotides line up with TRBD1. CDR1 LNHDA and CDR2 SQIVND come from the germline V gene (reference sequence). The CDR3 is 16 amino acids. V shed 1 base, J shed 3 bases, and the junction held 6 bases outside the gene matches. The CDR3 coding sequence is TGTGCCAGTAGTATAGGTCCGGGACAGTACAATCAGCCCCAGCATTTT. This sequence encodes CASSIGPGQYNQPQHF.

The genes are TRBV5-6 and TRBJ1-2, with 9 bases identical to TRBD1. Germline V gene data show CDR1 as SGHDT and CDR2 as YYEEEE. This CDR3 has 13 residues. V lost 5 bases, J lost 7 bases, and 6 bases stayed unmatched. CDR3 sequence: CASSSDRGPGYTF. CDR3 nucleotides: TGTGCCAGCAGTTCGGACAGGGGTCCTGGCTACACCTTC.

The chain joins TRBV10-1 to TRBJ1-1; TRBD1 matches 7 bases. Germline CDR1 reads WNHNN; CDR2 reads SYGVQD (reference sequence). Trimming at V came to 4 bases and at J to 5 bases, leaving 10 bases not matched to a gene. The CDR3 runs 15 residues. CDR3 DNA: TGCGCCAGCAGTGGGGTAAACAGGGGAAATACTGAAGCTTTCTTT. Residues: CASSGVNRGNTEAFF.

The chain carries TRBV30 and TRBJ1-1; TRBD1 might be the D (5 bases). CDR1 GTSNPN and CDR2 SVGIG come from the germline V gene (reference sequence). The CDR3 length is 13 residues. V was trimmed by 4 bases and J by 3 bases, leaving 12 bases between them. The CDR3 region has the DNA TGTGCCTGGACTGACGGACACTACACTGAAGCTTTCTTT. Translation: CAWTDGHYTEAFF.

V is TRBV7-9 and J is TRBJ1-1; unclear D gene. The CDR3 runs to 11 residues. The germline V and J ends were trimmed by 4 bases and 11 bases, with 11 bases remaining between them. From germline, CDR1 is SEHNR and CDR2 FQNEAQ (reference sequence). The CDR3 is CASSSGLYAFF. In DNA, the CDR3 is TGTGCCAGCAGCTCCGGGTTGTATGCTTTCTTT.

The rearrangement joins TRBV19 to TRBJ2-7, with D possibly TRBD1 on 6 matching bases. This CDR3 is built from 13 residues. V lost 8 bases and J lost 0, with 11 bases in between. Germline V CDR1 and CDR2: LNHDA, SQIVND (reference sequence). The CDR3 coding sequence is TGTGCCAGTGGCGACAGGTACTCCTACGAGCAGTACTTC. Protein product: CASGDRYSYEQYF.

The chain recombines TRBV12-3 or TRBV12-4 with TRBJ1-2; the D gene is possibly TRBD1 (5 bases). The CDR3 contains 13 residues. V lost 2 bases, J lost 7 bases, and 11 bases lay in between. The CDR3 here is CASSLITGGGYTF. CDR3 nucleotide sequence: TGTGCCAGCAGTTTAATCACAGGTGGTGGCTACACCTTC.

The chain employs TRBV7-9 and TRBJ1-4; 8 bases align to TRBD1. This CDR3 is built from 15 residues. CDR1 and CDR2 (germline): SEHNR, FQNEAQ (reference sequence). V dropped 5 bases and J dropped 6; count of bases not matched to a gene: 8. CDR3 DNA: TGTGCCAGCAGCGACAGGACAGGGAGGTATGAAAAACTGTTTTTT. The encoded protein is CASSDRTGRYEKLFF. The whole variable domain, remainder taken from reference TRBV7-9 and TRBJ1-4, is DTGVSQNPRHKITKRGQNVTFRCDPISEHNRLYWYRQTLGQGPEFLTYFQNEAQLEKSRLLSDRFSAERPKGSFSTLEIQRTEQGDSAMYLCASSDRTGRYEKLFFGSGTQLSVL.

The V call is TRBV28, the J call TRBJ1-2; D is possibly TRBD1 (6 bases). Germline V lookup: CDR1 MDHEN, CDR2 SYDVKM. CDR3 size: 14 residues. The V and J ends lost 4 bases and 4 bases respectively, with 13 bases between them. The CDR3 region is CASSYRTASYGYTF. The CDR3, as DNA: TGTGCCAGCAGTTATCGGACAGCTTCCTATGGCTACACCTTC.

This clone was counted a single time. The chain carries TRBV11-2 and TRBJ2-4, with a weak D call TRBD1 (6 bases). Germline V gene lookup returns CDR1 SGHAT and CDR2 FQNNGV. Trimming left V 6 bases short and J 4 bases short, with 10 bases between. This CDR3 region has 13 residues. In DNA, the CDR3 is TGTGCCAGCAGTACCGGACAGAAAAACATTCAGTACTTC. The encoded protein is CASSTGQKNIQYF.

The V gene is TRBV18, the J gene TRBJ1-6; 7 bases are shared with TRBD1. The trim removed 2 bases at V and 7 bases at J, leaving 5 bases unmatched. In germline, CDR1 is KGHSH, CDR2 LQKENI. This CDR3 comprises 15 residues. CDR3 in DNA: TGTGCCAGCTCACCATCGGGACAGTCAAATTCACCCCTCCACTTT. Protein product: CASSPSGQSNSPLHF.

The V call is TRBV5-4, the J call TRBJ2-6, with D possibly being TRBD2 (7 bases). The CDR3 runs 15 residues. Germline CDR1 reads SGHNT; CDR2 reads YYREEE (reference sequence). V was cut by 4 bases and J by 2 bases, with 10 bases left in between. The CDR3 DNA reads TGTGCCAGCAGCACAGGGAGGGCTGGGGCCAACGTCCTGACTTTC. Protein product: CASSTGRAGANVLTF.

The chain uses TRBV4-1 and TRBJ1-5; D possibly corresponds to TRBD1 (5 bases). In germline, CDR1 is MGHRA, CDR2 YSYEKL. The CDR3 loop spans 16 amino acids. Deletions cut 1 base from V and 7 bases from J, with 17 bases between. In DNA form, the CDR3 reads TGCGCCAGCAGCCAAGGGGAGGGGCAGGGTTGGCAGCCCCAGCATTTT. It is translated as CASSQGEGQGWQPQHF.

This clone occurred a few times. V gene TRBV5-1 combines with J gene TRBJ1-1; D ambiguous. V dropped 5 bases and J dropped 3 bases, with 5 bases sitting between them. This CDR3 contains 11 residues. Germline V CDR1 and CDR2: SGHRS, YFSETQ. The CDR3: CASREDTEAFF. The CDR3, as DNA: TGCGCCAGCAGGGAGGACACTGAAGCTTTCTTT.

This chain joins TRBV2 and TRBJ2-5, with D uncertain. Trimming stripped 6 bases from V and 5 bases from J, with 16 bases between. CDR1 and CDR2 from the germline V gene are SNHLY and FYNNEI. CDR3 size: 14 residues. DNA of the CDR3: TGTGCCAGCAGAGTCGCGGTGACCTCGGAGACCCAGTACTTC. Translation: CASRVAVTSETQYF.